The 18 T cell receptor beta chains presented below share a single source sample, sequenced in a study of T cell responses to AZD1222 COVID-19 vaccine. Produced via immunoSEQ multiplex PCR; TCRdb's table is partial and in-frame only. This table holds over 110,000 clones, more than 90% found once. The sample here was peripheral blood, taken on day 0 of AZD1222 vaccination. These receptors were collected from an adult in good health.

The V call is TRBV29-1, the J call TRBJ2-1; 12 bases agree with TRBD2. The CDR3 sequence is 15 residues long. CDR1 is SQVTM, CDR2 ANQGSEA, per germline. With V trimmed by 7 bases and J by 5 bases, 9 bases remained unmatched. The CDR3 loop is CSAKLAGGRNNEQFF. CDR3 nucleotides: TGCAGCGCAAAGCTAGCGGGAGGGCGTAACAATGAGCAGTTCTTC.

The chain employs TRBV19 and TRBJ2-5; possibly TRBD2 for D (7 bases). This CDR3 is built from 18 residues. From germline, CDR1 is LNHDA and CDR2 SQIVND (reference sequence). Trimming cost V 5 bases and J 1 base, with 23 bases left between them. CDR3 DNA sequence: TGTGCCAGTAGTTGGGGGCCCGCGGAGCGGGATCTCCAAGAGACCCAGTACTTC. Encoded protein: CASSWGPAERDLQETQYF.

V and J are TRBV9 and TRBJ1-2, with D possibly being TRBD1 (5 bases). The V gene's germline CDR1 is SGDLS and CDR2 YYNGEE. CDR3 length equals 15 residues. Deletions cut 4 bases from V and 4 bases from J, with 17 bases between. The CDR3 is CASSPTGTLGYGYTF. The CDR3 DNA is TGTGCCAGCAGCCCTACCGGGACCCTCGGCTATGGCTACACCTTC. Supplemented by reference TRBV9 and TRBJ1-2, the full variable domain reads DSGVTQTPKHLITATGQRVTLRCSPRSGDLSVYWYQQSLDQGLQFLIQYYNGEERAKGNILERFSAQQFPDLHSELNLSSLELGDSALYFCASSPTGTLGYGYTFGSGTRLTVV.

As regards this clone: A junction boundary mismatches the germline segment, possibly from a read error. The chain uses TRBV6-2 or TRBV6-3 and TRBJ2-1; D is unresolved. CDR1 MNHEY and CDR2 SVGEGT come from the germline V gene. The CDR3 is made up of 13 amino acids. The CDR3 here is CASSYSEAAEQFF. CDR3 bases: TGTGCCAGCAGCTACTCAGAGGCAGCCGAGCAGTTCTTC.

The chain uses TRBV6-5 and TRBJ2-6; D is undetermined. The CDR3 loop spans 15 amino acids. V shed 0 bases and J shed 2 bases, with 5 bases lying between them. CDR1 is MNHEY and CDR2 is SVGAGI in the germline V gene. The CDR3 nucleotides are TGTGCCAGCAGTTACTCACAGCCTGGGGCCAACGTCCTGACTTTC. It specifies CASSYSQPGANVLTF.

The CDR3 is CASTTRLAWGTGELFF. The CDR3 bases are TGTGCCAGCACCACTAGGCTAGCTTGGGGCACCGGGGAGCTGTTTTTT. V is TRBV27 and J is TRBJ2-2; D perhaps matches TRBD2 (5 bases). V gave up 7 bases and J gave up 4 bases, with 19 bases separating them. This CDR3 spans 16 amino acids. The germline V gene encodes CDR1 MNHEY and CDR2 SMNVEV (reference sequence).

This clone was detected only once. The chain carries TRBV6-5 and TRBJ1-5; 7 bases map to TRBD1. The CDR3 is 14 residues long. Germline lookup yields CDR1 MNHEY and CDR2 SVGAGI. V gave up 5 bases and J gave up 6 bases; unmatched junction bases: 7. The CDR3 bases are TGTGCCAGCAGTAGAGACAGGGTTGGTCAGCCCCAGCATTTT. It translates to CASSRDRVGQPQHF.

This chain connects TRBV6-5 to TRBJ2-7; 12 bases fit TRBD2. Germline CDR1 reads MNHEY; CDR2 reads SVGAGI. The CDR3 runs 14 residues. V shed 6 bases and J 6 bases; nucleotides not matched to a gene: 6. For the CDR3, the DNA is TGTGCCAGCAGCGGACTAGCGGGACGTGGCGAGCAGTACTTC. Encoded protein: CASSGLAGRGEQYF.

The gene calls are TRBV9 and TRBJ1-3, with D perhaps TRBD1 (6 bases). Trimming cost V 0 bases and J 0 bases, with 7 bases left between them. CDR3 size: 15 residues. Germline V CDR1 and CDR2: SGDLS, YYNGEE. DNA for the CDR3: TGTGCCAGCAGCGTAGAGGGGGGCTCTGGAAACACCATATATTTT. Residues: CASSVEGGSGNTIYF. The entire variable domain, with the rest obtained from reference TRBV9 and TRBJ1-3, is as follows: DSGVTQTPKHLITATGQRVTLRCSPRSGDLSVYWYQQSLDQGLQFLIQYYNGEERAKGNILERFSAQQFPDLHSELNLSSLELGDSALYFCASSVEGGSGNTIYFGEGSWLTVV.

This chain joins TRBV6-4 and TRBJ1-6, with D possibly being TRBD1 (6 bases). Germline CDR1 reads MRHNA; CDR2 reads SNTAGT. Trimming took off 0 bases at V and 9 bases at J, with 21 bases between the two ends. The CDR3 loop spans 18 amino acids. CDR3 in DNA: TGTGCCAGCAGTGACTCAGGGGAGAGGGGGGCCCAGGGTTCACCCCTCCACTTT. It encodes CASSDSGERGAQGSPLHF.

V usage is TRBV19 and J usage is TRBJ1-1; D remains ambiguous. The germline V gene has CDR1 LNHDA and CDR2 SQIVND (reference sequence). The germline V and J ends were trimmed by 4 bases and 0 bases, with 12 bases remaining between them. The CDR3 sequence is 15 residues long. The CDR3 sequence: CASSTPRGMNTEAFF. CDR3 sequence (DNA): TGTGCCAGTAGTACCCCCAGAGGAATGAACACTGAAGCTTTCTTT.

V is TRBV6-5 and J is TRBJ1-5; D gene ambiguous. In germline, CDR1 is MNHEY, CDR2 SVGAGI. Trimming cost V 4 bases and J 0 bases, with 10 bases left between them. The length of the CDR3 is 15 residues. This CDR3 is CASSFRTSSNQPQHF. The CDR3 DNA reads TGTGCCAGCAGTTTCAGGACGTCTAGCAATCAGCCCCAGCATTTT.

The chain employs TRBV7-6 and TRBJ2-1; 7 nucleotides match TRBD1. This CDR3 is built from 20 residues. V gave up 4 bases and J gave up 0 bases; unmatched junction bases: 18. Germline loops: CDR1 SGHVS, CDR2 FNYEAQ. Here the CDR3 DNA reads TGTGCCAGCAGCTCCCTTTTAAGGACAGGAAAACTTAGCTCCTACAATGAGCAGTTCTTC. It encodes CASSSLLRTGKLSSYNEQFF.

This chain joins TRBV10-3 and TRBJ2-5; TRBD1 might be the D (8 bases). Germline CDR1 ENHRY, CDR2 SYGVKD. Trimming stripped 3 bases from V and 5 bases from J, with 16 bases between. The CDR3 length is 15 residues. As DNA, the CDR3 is TGTGCCATCAGTGAAAGAACAGGGGGGGTGGAGACCCAGTACTTC. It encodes CAISERTGGVETQYF.

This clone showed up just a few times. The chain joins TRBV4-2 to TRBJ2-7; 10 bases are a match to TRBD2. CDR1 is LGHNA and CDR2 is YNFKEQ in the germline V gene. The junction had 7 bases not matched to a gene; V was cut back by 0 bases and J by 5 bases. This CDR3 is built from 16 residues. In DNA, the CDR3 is TGTGCCAGCAGCCAAGATGTGGAGCGGGAGGGGAACGAGCAGTACTTC. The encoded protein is CASSQDVEREGNEQYF.

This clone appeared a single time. CDR3 amino acids: CASSQVREGRGGYTF. The CDR3 nucleotides read TGTGCCAGCAGCCAAGTTCGCGAAGGCCGTGGGGGCTACACCTTC. V gene TRBV14 combines with J gene TRBJ1-2; D not certain. The CDR3 covers 15 residues. Germline V gene sequence: CDR1 SGHDN, CDR2 FVKESK. V lost 1 base and J lost 8, with 17 bases in between.

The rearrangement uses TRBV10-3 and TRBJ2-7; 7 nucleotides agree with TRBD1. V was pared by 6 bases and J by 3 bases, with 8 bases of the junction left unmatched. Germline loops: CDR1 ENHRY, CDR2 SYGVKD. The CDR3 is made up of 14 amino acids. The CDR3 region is CAISLGTESYEQYF. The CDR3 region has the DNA TGTGCCATCAGCCTTGGGACAGAGAGCTACGAGCAGTACTTC.

The CDR3 region is CASRRTVNSNQPQHF. The CDR3 DNA reads TGTGCAAGTCGCCGGACAGTAAATAGCAATCAGCCCCAGCATTTT. The chain uses TRBV12-2 and TRBJ1-5; TRBD1 is the table's D call and was not checked against the DNA. TRBV12-2 counts as a pseudogene. CDR3 length equals 15 residues.